A few counts support the clone carrying this T cell receptor beta chain. Its antigen is as yet unknown. MiXCR, run by TCRdb on the reads, gives a single entry per CDR3 protein. The table has 830,000 or so distinct CDR3 sequences, 32% seen once. The data are from a study of T cell repertoires in cytomegalovirus infection. Study in general: Public TCR beta signatures were indicative of both CMV infection and a matching HLA type.

The sequencing here drew on cultured CD8+ T cells from PBMCs, taken from culture after CMV antigen stimulation. The source of this sequence is a human donor in good health (CMV status not recorded). Some clones in this sample may be carry-over from other donors' samples.

CDR3 nucleotides: TGTGCCACCGAAGGATCTTCCGGGGACGAGCAGTACGTC. This gives the protein CATEGSSGDEQYV. The chain carries TRBV6-2 or TRBV6-3 and TRBJ2-7, with a possible D match to TRBD2 (5 bases). Germline CDR1 and CDR2: MNHEY and SVGEGT. With 10 bases removed from V and 5 bases from J, the gap between germline ends came to 18 bases. The CDR3 is made up of 13 amino acids.